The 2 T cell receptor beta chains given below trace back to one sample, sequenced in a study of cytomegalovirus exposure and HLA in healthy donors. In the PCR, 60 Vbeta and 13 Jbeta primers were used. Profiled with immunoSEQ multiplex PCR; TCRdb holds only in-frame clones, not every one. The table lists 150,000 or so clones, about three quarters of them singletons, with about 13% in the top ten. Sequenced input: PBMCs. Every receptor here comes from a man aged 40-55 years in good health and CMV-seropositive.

The CDR3 nucleotides are TGTGCCATCAGTTCTACAGGGGACGAGCAGTACTTC. Amino acids: CAISSTGDEQYF. V and J are TRBV10-3 and TRBJ2-7, with 7 nucleotides matching TRBD1. The germline V gene encodes CDR1 ENHRY and CDR2 SYGVKD. V lost 5 bases to trimming and J lost 5 bases; unmatched junction nucleotides: 3. The CDR3 consists of 12 residues.

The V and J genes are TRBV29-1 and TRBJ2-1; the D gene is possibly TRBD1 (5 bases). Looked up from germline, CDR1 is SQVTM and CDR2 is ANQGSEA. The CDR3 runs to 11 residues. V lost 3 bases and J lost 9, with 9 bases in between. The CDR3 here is CSVDRVTEQFF. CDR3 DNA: TGCAGCGTTGACAGGGTCACTGAGCAGTTCTTC.